The clone carrying this T cell receptor beta chain has more than one count but fewer than ten. The record originates from a study of blood T cell repertoires in COVID-19. About the research overall: Specimens from acute and convalescent COVID-19 originated in the United States, Italy and Spain.

The authors' processing: Researchers report that nucleated cell counts were estimated from reference gene primer amplification. Generated by immunoSEQ multiplex PCR, the TCRdb table keeps only in-frame clones and is missing some. The V and J calls and the clone size are those of that table, but D and trimming were determined from the DNA. The sample lists roughly 130,000 clones, about 80% occurring once. Trimming removed 4 bases at V and 8 bases at J, with 12 bases between. The CDR3 contains 12 residues. The germline CDR1 and CDR2 sequences are SQVTM and ANQGSEA. Sequencing used peripheral blood. The TCR sequence derives from a man between 60 and 75 years old with acute or convalescent COVID-19. The rearrangement links TRBV29-1 to TRBJ2-1; no clear D. CDR3 protein: CSVGLGFDEQFF. CDR3 nucleotide sequence: TGCAGCGTTGGACTCGGGTTCGATGAGCAGTTCTTC.